The clone carrying this TCR beta chain was recorded at least ten times. The data were taken from a study of naive and memory T cell subsets. CD4 T cells were positively selected, then CD8 T cells from the CD4-negative fraction. Cells stained for CD3, CD4, CD8, CD45RA, CD27 and viability were sorted into four CD45RA/CD27 subsets. V gave up 4 bases and J gave up 2 bases, with 11 bases separating them. The V gene's germline CDR1 is SQVTM and CDR2 ANQGSEA. The CDR3 totals 13 residues. The beta constant-region primer was an equimolar mix of two oligonucleotides covering TRBC1 and TRBC2. Ligation attached a single-stranded oligonucleotide with a 12-nucleotide UMI and the SP2 primer to the cDNA 3' end. TCRdb re-called the UMI-ligation and nested PCR reads through MiXCR, storing one row per CDR3 protein. Here the sample spans tens of thousands of distinct CDR3 sequences, more than 9.5% being singletons.

This TCR came from a human donor in good health. This chain joins TRBV29-1 and TRBJ1-1; D is ambiguous. Sequenced sample: central memory CD8+ T cells from blood. CDR3 in DNA: TGCAGCGTTGGAAGCAGTAAAAACACTGAAGCTTTCTTT. Its translation is CSVGSSKNTEAFF.